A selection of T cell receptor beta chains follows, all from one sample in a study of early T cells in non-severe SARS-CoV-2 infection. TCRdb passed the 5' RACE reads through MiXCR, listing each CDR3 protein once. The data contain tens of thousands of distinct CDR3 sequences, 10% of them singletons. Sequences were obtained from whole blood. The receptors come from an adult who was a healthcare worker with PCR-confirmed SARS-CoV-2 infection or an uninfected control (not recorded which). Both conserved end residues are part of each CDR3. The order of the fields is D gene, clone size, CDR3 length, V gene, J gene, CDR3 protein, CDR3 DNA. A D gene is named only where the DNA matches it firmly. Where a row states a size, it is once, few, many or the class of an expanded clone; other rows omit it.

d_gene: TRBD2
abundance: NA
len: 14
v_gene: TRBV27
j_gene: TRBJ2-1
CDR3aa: CASSLGGRNDEQFF
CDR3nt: TGTGCCAGCAGTTTAGGCGGGAGGAACGATGAGCAGTTCTTC

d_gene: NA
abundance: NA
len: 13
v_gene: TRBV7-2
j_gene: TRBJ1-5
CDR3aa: CASSSEGNQPQHF
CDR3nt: TGTGCCAGCAGCTCGGAGGGCAATCAGCCCCAGCATTTT

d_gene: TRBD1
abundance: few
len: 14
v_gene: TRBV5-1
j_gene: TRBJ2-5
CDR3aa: CASSFQGAQETQYF
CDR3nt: TGCGCCAGCAGCTTTCAGGGGGCCCAAGAGACCCAGTACTTC

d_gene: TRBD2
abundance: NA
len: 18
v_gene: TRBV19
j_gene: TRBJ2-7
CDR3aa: CASSKKPGLAGGGYEQYF
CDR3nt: TGTGCCAGTAGCAAGAAACCGGGACTAGCGGGAGGAGGGTACGAGCAGTACTTC

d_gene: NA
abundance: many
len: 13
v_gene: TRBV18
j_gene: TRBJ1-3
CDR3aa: CASLDSNGNTIYF
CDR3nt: TGTGCCAGCTTGGACAGTAATGGAAACACCATATATTTT

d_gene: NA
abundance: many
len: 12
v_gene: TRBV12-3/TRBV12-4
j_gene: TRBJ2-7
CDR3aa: CASSPGLSEQYF
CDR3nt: TGTGCCAGCAGTCCGGGATTAAGCGAGCAGTACTTC

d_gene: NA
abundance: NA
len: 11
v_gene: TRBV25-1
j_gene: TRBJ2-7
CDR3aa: CASRLGDGGVF
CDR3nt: TGTGCCAGCAGACTTGGGGACGGAGGAGTTTTC

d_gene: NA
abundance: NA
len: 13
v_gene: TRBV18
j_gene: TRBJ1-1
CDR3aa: CASSPNRDNEAFF
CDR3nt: TGTGCCAGCTCACCAAACAGAGATAACGAGGCTTTCTTT

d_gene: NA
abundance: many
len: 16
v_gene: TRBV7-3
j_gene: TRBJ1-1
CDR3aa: CASSSYTEDGNTEAFF
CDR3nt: TGTGCCAGCAGCTCTTACACTGAGGATGGGAACACTGAAGCTTTCTTT

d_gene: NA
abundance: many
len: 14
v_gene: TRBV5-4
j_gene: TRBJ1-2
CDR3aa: CASSPGRTNYGYTF
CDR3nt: TGTGCCAGCAGCCCGGGACGGACTAACTATGGCTACACCTTC

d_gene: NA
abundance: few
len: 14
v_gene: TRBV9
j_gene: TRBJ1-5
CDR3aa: CASSVDAGNQPQHF
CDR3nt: TGTGCCAGCAGCGTAGACGCGGGAAATCAGCCCCAGCATTTT

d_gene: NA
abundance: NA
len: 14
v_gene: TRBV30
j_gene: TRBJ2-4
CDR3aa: CAWSGQGGKNIQYF
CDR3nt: TGTGCCTGGAGTGGGCAGGGAGGCAAAAACATTCAGTACTTC

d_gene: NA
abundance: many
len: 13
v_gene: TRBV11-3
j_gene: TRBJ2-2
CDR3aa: CASSPSYTGELFF
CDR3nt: TGTGCCAGCAGCCCCTCTTACACCGGGGAGCTGTTTTTT

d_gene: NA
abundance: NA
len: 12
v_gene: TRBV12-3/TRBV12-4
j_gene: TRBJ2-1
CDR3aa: CASTLMLNEQFF
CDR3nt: TGTGCCAGCACGCTAATGTTAAATGAGCAGTTCTTC

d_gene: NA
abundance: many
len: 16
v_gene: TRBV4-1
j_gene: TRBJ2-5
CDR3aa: CASSQEAGREVETQYF
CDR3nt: TGCGCCAGCAGCCAAGAGGCGGGCAGGGAGGTCGAGACCCAGTACTTC

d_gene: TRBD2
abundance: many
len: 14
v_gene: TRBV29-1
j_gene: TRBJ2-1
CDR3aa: CSVSGTSGYNEQFF
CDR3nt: TGCAGCGTCTCCGGGACTAGCGGCTACAATGAGCAGTTCTTC

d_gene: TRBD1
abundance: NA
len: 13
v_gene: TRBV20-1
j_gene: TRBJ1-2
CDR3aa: CSAPGQGVGGYTF
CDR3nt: TGCAGTGCTCCCGGACAGGGAGTGGGTGGCTACACCTTC

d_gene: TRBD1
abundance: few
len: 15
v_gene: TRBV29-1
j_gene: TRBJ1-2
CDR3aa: CSVEGYRDRDYGYTF
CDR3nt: TGCAGCGTTGAGGGTTACCGGGACAGGGACTATGGCTACACCTTC

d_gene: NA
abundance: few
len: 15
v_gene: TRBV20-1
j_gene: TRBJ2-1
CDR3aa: CSARATEYSYNEQFF
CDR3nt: TGCAGTGCTAGAGCGACAGAGTACTCCTACAATGAGCAGTTCTTC

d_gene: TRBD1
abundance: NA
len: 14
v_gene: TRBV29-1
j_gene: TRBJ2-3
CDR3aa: CSGKTGAGTDTQYF
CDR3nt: TGCAGCGGAAAGACAGGGGCGGGAACAGATACGCAGTATTTT